Presented here are 9 T cell receptor beta chains from one specimen sequenced in a study of shared clonotypes between healthy human individuals. Sequencing used immunoSEQ multiplex PCR; TCRdb keeps in-frame clones, though not all of them. The sample lists about 600,000 clones; approximately 97% were seen once. Sequenced material: naive CD4+ T cells sorted from blood. Subset denoted: CD45RA+ positively selected. These receptors were taken from a woman in her thirties in good health.

V gene TRBV28 combines with J gene TRBJ2-5; the match to TRBD2 covers 7 bases. Germline loops: CDR1 MDHEN, CDR2 SYDVKM. V shed 8 bases and J 1 base; nucleotides not matched to a gene: 4. The CDR3 spans 13 residues. Written as DNA, the CDR3 is TGTGCCAGCTGCCGGGAGGTCCAAGAGACCCAGTACTTC. Translating gives CASCREVQETQYF.

The rearrangement uses TRBV7-3 and TRBJ2-3, with TRBD1 as a possible D gene (6 bases). Germline V lookup: CDR1 SGHTA, CDR2 FQGTGA. With 8 bases removed from V and 2 bases from J, the gap between germline ends came to 11 bases. The CDR3 has 13 residues. Here the CDR3 reads CASRRGITDTQYF. CDR3 nucleotides: TGTGCCAGCCGCAGGGGAATCACAGATACGCAGTATTTT. The full variable domain, with the rest looked up from reference TRBV7-3 and TRBJ2-3, is GAGVSQTPSNKVTEKGKYVELRCDPISGHTALYWYRQSLGQGPEFLIYFQGTGAADDSGLPNDRFFAVRPEGSVSTLKIQRTERGDSAVYLCASRRGITDTQYFGPGTRLTVL.

This clone showed up just a few times. The chain uses TRBV7-9 and TRBJ2-7; 10 bases align to TRBD1. CDR1 SEHNR and CDR2 FQNEAQ come from the germline V gene (reference sequence). V lost 8 bases to trimming and J lost 7 bases; unmatched junction nucleotides: 5. CDR3 length: 12 residues. The CDR3 DNA reads TGTGCCAGCTCCGGGGACAGGGGAGAGCAGTACTTC. This encodes CASSGDRGEQYF.

V is TRBV7-7 and J is TRBJ2-3; TRBD1 matches 10 bases. The ends lost 5 bases at V and 1 base at J; junction bases unmatched: 3. The CDR3 covers 15 residues. The germline V gene has CDR1 SSHAT and CDR2 FNYEAQ (reference sequence). The CDR3 sequence: CASSRGTGGTDTQYF. In nucleotides, the CDR3 is TGTGCCAGCAGCCGTGGGACAGGGGGCACAGATACGCAGTATTTT.

This clone was observed once. The V call is TRBV28, the J call TRBJ1-5; TRBD1 is a possible D gene (6 bases). The V end was cut by 2 bases, the J end by 1 base, with 15 bases between. The CDR3 extends over 17 amino acids. Germline assignment: CDR1 MDHEN and CDR2 SYDVKM. The CDR3 here is CASSLGAGDTSNQPQHF. CDR3 nucleotides: TGTGCCAGCAGTTTAGGAGCAGGGGATACGAGCAATCAGCCCCAGCATTTT.

The chain is built from TRBV7-2 and TRBJ2-2; 10 nucleotides line up with TRBD1. Trimming cost V 5 bases and J 4 bases; bases outside gene matches: 4. Germline-derived CDR1 and CDR2 are SGHTA and FQGNSA. The CDR3 is 15 amino acids. CDR3 DNA: TGTGCCAGCAGCAGGGGACAGGGGACCACCGGGGAGCTGTTTTTT. Translating it yields CASSRGQGTTGELFF.

For the CDR3, the DNA is TGCGCCAGCAGCGGAGGACGGGGGGCATGGAATTCACCCCTCCACTTT. Amino acids: CASSGGRGAWNSPLHF. The chain couples TRBV4-1 to TRBJ1-6, with D possibly TRBD1 on 6 matching bases. V lost 5 bases and J 7 bases, leaving 18 bases between the germline ends. Germline CDR1 reads MGHRA; CDR2 reads YSYEKL. The CDR3 contains 16 residues.

This rearrangement joins TRBV28 to TRBJ1-2; no clear D gene. Looked up from germline, CDR1 is MDHEN and CDR2 is SYDVKM. This CDR3 region has 13 residues. Trimming took 7 bases from V and 8 from J, leaving 17 bases between them. This CDR3 is CASTRHEGDGYTF. DNA of the CDR3: TGTGCCAGCACCCGCCACGAGGGCGACGGCTACACCTTC.

V and J are TRBV27 and TRBJ2-1; 10 bases are a match to TRBD2. The trim removed 6 bases at V and 3 bases at J, leaving 5 bases unmatched. The CDR3 runs 15 residues. CDR1 MNHEY and CDR2 SMNVEV come from the germline V gene (reference sequence). The CDR3 loop is CASSAGLAIYNEQFF. The CDR3 DNA sequence: TGTGCCAGCAGCGCGGGACTAGCGATCTACAATGAGCAGTTCTTC.